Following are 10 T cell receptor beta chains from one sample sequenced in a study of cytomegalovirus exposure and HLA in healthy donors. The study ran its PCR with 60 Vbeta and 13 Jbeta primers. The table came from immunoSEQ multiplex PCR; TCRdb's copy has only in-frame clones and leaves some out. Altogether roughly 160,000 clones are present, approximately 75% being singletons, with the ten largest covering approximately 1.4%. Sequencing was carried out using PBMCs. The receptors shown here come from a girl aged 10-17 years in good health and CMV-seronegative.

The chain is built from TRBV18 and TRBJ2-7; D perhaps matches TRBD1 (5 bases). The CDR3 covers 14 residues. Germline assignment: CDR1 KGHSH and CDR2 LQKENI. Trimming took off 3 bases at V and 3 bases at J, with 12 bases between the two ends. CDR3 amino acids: CASSPTARDYEQYF. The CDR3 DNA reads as TGTGCCAGCTCACCGACAGCCCGAGACTACGAGCAGTACTTC.

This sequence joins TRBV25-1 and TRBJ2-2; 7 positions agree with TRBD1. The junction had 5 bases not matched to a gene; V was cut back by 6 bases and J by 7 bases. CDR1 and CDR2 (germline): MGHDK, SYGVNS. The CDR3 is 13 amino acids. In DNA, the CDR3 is TGTGCCAGCAGGAGACAGGGAGTCGGGGAGCTGTTTTTT. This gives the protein CASRRQGVGELFF. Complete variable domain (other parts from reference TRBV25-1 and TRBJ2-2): EADIYQTPRYLVIGTGKKITLECSQTMGHDKMYWYQQDPGMELHLIHYSYGVNSTEKGDLSSESTVSRIRTEHFPLTLESARPSHTSQYLCASRRQGVGELFFGEGSRLTVL.

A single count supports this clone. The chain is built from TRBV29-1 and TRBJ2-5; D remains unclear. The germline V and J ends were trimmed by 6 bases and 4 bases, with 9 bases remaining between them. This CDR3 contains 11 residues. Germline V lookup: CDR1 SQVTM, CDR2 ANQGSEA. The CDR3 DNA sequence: TGCAGCGTCAGCGAGATAGAGACCCAGTACTTC. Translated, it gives CSVSEIETQYF.

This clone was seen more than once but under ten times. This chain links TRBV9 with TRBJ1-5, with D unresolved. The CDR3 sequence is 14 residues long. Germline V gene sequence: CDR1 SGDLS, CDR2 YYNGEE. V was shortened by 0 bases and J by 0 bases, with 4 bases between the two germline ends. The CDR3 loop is CASSVGSSNQPQHF. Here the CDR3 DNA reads TGTGCCAGCAGCGTAGGCAGTAGCAATCAGCCCCAGCATTTT.

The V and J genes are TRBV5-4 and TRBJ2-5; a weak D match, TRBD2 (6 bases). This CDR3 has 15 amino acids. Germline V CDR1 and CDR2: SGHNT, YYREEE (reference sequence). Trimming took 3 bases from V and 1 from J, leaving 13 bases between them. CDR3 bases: TGTGCCAGCAGCTATACGGACGGGAGCCAAGAGACCCAGTACTTC. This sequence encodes CASSYTDGSQETQYF. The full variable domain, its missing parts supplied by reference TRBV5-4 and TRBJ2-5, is ETGVTQSPTHLIKTRGQQVTLRCSSQSGHNTVSWYQQALGQGPQFIFQYYREEENGRGNFPPRFSGLQFPNYSSELNVNALELDDSALYLCASSYTDGSQETQYFGPGTRLLVL.

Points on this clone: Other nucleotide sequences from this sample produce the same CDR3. This CDR3 is CSVVGQQNTEAFF. The CDR3 DNA follows: TGCAGCGTTGTGGGACAGCAAAACACTGAAGCTTTCTTT. This chain joins TRBV29-1 and TRBJ1-1; 7 positions agree with TRBD1. CDR3 length equals 13 residues. Germline V gene sequence: CDR1 SQVTM, CDR2 ANQGSEA. V trimming: 4 bases; J trimming: 2 bases; junction bases outside the gene matches: 4.

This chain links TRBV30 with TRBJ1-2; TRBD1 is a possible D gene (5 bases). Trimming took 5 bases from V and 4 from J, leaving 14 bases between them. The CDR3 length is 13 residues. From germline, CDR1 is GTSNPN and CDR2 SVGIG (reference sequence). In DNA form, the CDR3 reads TGTGCCTGGGTGGGGGGGGACGGCTATGGCTACACCTTC. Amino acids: CAWVGGDGYGYTF. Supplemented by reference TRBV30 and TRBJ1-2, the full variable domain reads SQTIHQWPATLVQPVGSPLSLECTVEGTSNPNLYWYRQAAGRGLQLLFYSVGIGQISSEVPQNLSASRPQDRQFILSSKKLLLSDSGFYLCAWVGGDGYGYTFGSGTRLTVV.

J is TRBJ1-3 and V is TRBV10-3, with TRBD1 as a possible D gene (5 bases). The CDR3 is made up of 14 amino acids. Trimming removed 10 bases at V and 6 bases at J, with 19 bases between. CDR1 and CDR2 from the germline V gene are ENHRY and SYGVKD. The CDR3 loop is CATRRGLVENTIYF. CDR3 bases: TGTGCCACCCGAAGGGGCCTAGTGGAAAACACCATATATTTT.

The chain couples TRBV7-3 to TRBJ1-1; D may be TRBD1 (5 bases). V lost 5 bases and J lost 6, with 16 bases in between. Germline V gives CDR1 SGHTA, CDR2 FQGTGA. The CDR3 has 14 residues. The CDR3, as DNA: TGTGCCAGCAGCCCGCAGGGTAGGGGCTCTGAAGCTTTCTTT. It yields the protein CASSPQGRGSEAFF.

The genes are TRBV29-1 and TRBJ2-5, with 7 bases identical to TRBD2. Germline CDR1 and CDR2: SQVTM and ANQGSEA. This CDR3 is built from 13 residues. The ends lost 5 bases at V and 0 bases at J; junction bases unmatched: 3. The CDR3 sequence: CSVSLAYQETQYF. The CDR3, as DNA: TGCAGCGTTTCACTAGCGTACCAAGAGACCCAGTACTTC.